This T cell receptor beta chain was retrieved from a study of blood T cells in healthy people across ages. Sample-barcoded 5' priming and a J-beta primer mix drove a second PCR of 7 to 11 cycles. Each of the cDNA molecules was tagged by a template-switch adaptor with 12 random nucleotides. CDR3-containing paired-end reads numbering at least 2.5 million came from each sample. TCRdb fed the 5' RACE reads into MiXCR, producing one record per CDR3 protein. The sample lists approximately 880,000 distinct CDR3 sequences, 45% to 50% occurring once. The CDR3 totals 15 residues. Per the germline V gene, CDR1 is SGHRS and CDR2 is YFSETQ. V was shortened by 0 bases and J by 5 bases, with 14 bases between the two germline ends.

The material sequenced was blood. This chain connects TRBV5-1 to TRBJ2-5; maybe TRBD2 (6 bases). The sequence came from a young man in good health. The CDR3 protein is CASSLGDSTGETQYF. CDR3 bases: TGCGCCAGCAGCTTGGGGGACTCCACGGGGGAGACCCAGTACTTC.